These 7 T cell receptor beta chains were all obtained from the same sample, sequenced in a study of shared T cell receptors in the human thymus. Generated by immunoSEQ multiplex PCR, the TCRdb table keeps only in-frame clones and is missing some. The data contain hundreds of thousands of clones, 87% of them singletons. The same specimen was also included in a second study, on human thymus T cells.

Specimen: thymocytes. These receptors all stem from a boy in the first two years of life with a congenital heart defect.

The chain links TRBV5-5 to TRBJ1-1; 7 positions agree with TRBD1. The CDR3 runs 13 residues. V was pared by 0 bases and J by 8 bases, with 4 bases of the junction left unmatched. Germline V lookup: CDR1 SGHKS, CDR2 YYEKEE (reference sequence). Written as DNA, the CDR3 is TGTGCCAGCAGCTTGGGCGGGACAGACGAAGCTTTCTTT. Protein: CASSLGGTDEAFF.

This chain uses TRBV5-1 with TRBJ2-5, with 9 bases that match TRBD2. In germline, CDR1 is SGHRS, CDR2 YFSETQ. The CDR3 is 18 amino acids. V lost 3 bases, J lost 3 bases, and 15 bases stayed unmatched. CDR3 loop: CASSCGGDGVFAKETQYF. The CDR3 DNA reads TGCGCCAGCAGCTGCGGGGGGGACGGAGTATTTGCGAAAGAGACCCAGTACTTC.

CDR3 region: CASSLGLAASTGELFF. CDR3 nucleotide sequence: TGCGCCAGCAGCCTGGGACTAGCCGCGAGTACCGGGGAGCTGTTTTTT. The chain employs TRBV4-1 and TRBJ2-2; 9 bases fit TRBD2. CDR3 size: 16 residues. J gave up 5 bases and V 4 bases, and 8 bases lay outside the gene matches. CDR1 is MGHRA and CDR2 is YSYEKL in the germline V gene.

In this sample, this clone turned up once. The chain couples TRBV12-5 to TRBJ2-3; D possibly corresponds to TRBD2 (5 bases). Germline V CDR1 and CDR2: LGHNT, FRNRAP. This CDR3 has 14 residues. The V end lost 7 bases, the J end lost 2 bases, and 13 bases lay between the germline ends. The CDR3 DNA is TGTGCTAGTGCGGTAGCCGGACTCACAGATACGCAGTATTTT. The encoded protein is CASAVAGLTDTQYF.

The J gene is TRBJ2-7, the V gene TRBV18, with TRBD1 as a possible D gene (5 bases). Between the trimmed V and J ends, which lost 3 bases and 9 bases, there was a span of 12 bases. CDR3 size: 12 residues. The germline V gene encodes CDR1 KGHSH and CDR2 LQKENI. The CDR3 DNA follows: TGTGCCAGCTCACCGGGTCAGGGTATGCAGTACTTC. Its translation: CASSPGQGMQYF.

The chain combines TRBV5-4 with TRBJ2-3; 9 bases are a match to TRBD1. The germline CDR1 and CDR2 sequences are SGHNT and YYREEE (reference sequence). The V and J ends lost 4 bases and 3 bases, in that order; junction bases with no gene match: 15. The CDR3 contains 18 residues. CDR3 region: CASSADRDREVETDTQYF. The CDR3 DNA reads as TGTGCCAGCAGCGCTGACCGGGACAGGGAGGTCGAAACAGATACGCAGTATTTT.

This chain joins TRBV6-1 and TRBJ1-1; 10 nucleotides align to TRBD1. Germline V gene data show CDR1 as MNHNS and CDR2 as SASEGT. This CDR3 comprises 15 residues. V gave up 11 bases and J gave up 3 bases; unmatched junction bases: 12. The CDR3 DNA sequence: TGTGCCGGGGTACCTTTGACAGGGGGCCACACTGAAGCTTTCTTT. It translates to CAGVPLTGGHTEAFF.